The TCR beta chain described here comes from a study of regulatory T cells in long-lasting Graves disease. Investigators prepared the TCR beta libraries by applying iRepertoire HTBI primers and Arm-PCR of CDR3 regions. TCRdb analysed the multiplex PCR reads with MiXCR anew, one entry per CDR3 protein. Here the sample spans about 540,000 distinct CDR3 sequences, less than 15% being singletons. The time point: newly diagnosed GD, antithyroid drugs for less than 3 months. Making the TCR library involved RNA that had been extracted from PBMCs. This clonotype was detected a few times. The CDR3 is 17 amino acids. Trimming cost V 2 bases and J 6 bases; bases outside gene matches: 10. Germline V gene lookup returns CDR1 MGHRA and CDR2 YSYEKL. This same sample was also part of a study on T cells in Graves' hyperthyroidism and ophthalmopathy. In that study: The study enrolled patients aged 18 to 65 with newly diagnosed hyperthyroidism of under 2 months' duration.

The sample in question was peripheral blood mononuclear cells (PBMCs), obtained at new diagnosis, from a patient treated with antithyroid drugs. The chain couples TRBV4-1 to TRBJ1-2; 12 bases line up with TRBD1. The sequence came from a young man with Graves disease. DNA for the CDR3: TGCGCCAGCAGCCAAAGGGTTCCGGGACAGGGGGCGGATGGCTACACCTTC. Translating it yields CASSQRVPGQGADGYTF.